This TCR beta chain was captured by sequencing in a study of CD8 T cells in Susac syndrome (dated by TCRdb to about 2019). Regarding the study in general: Whether CD8+ T cell activation and differentiation in Susac syndrome was antigen driven was tested using repertoire sequencing. The clonality of the CD8+ T cell repertoire was compared across approximately 12 healthy donors, some 14 Susac syndrome patients and about 15 multiple sclerosis patients.

Peripheral blood CD8+ and CD4+ T cells from healthy donors, Susac syndrome patients and multiple sclerosis patients were profiled by high-throughput TCR beta sequencing. Multiple sclerosis controls were treatment-naive patients with stable or active relapsing-remitting disease fulfilling revised McDonald criteria. CD8+ TEMRA cells were enriched by FACS, while bulk CD8+ and CD4+ T cells were purified by magnetic negative isolation. Blood was drawn into EDTA tubes, processed within 24 hours, and PBMCs were isolated by density gradient centrifugation. PBMCs intended for TCR sequencing were frozen in liquid nitrogen and were later thawed in a 37 degrees C water bath. A purity of at least 90% was achieved for sorted or isolated CD4+, CD8+ and CD8+ TEMRA cells. With respect to this clonotype: No antigen is known for it. Per-base qualities were not stored, and no clone one base away is much larger.

The CDR3 has 17 amino acids, counting the end cysteine and phenylalanine. The read is trimmed to its CDR3 DNA, 51 bases read in frame from base 1. The germline V gene provides CDR1 MNHNS and CDR2 SASEGT. Trimming takes 7 bases off V and 3 bases off J; junction bases not matched to a gene: 12. RNA was extracted using the RNeasy kit, and roughly 0.45 to 1 microgram was reverse transcribed with random hexamers. The immunoSEQ multiplex PCR assay, covering 54 Vbeta and 13 Jbeta segments, was used to amplify TCR beta CDR3 regions. PCR amplification bias was corrected using a synthetic template baseline for primer optimization and computational correction. The source study handled its data this way. Reads were assigned to V, D and J genes according to IMGT and analyzed in immunoSEQ Analyzer, with only productive sequences retained. Clonality was computed as one minus Shannon entropy normalized by log2 of the number of productive unique sequences. For each patient and control, public and private clones were evaluated within the 100 most prevalent clones. Clones were defined as Susac-specific when absent from the healthy and MS cohorts, from some 1,100 published viral clones and from other ImmuneACCESS disease sequences. Starting from the raw public reads, TCRdb applied fastp trimming at Q25, assembled clones with MiXCR and retained in-frame beta chains. Rows are combined by CDR3 protein, so each entry shows the most common genes and DNA. The V and J calls reflect TCRdb's pipeline rather than the authors' work. Here the sample has some 400,000 distinct CDR3 sequences; 75% to 90% occur a single time. More than 0.09% of the sample is in the top ten clones.

Study-level results and caveats: The number of individuals in the TCR sequencing and HLA analysis was recognized as being relatively small.

Sequenced input: CD8+ T cells from PBMCs. This chain is built from TRBV6-1 and TRBJ2-2; TRBD1 aligns with 9 central bases. This clonotype originated in a human donor with multiple sclerosis. The DNA reads as follows: TGTGCCAGCACCCGTGGGGGACAGGGCTTTGACACCGGGGAGCTGTTTTTT. Its product reads: CASTRGGQGFDTGELFF.